These 5 T cell receptor beta chains share one sample of origin, sequenced in a study of control samples from healthy donors and cancer patients. TCRdb's table, derived via immunoSEQ multiplex PCR, lists solely in-frame clones and lacks some. Of about 160,000 clones listed, around nine tenths are singletons. Sequencing was performed on blood. Every receptor here comes from a man aged 30 to 45 in good health.

V usage is TRBV28 and J usage is TRBJ1-1, with 9 positions matching TRBD1. CDR1 is MDHEN, CDR2 SYDVKM, per germline. The V gene end was trimmed by 4 bases and the J gene end by 0 bases; junction bases not matched to a gene: 3. The CDR3 contains 15 residues. The CDR3 DNA reads as TGTGCCAGCAGTTCGGGACAGGGTATGAACACTGAAGCTTTCTTT. Its translation: CASSSGQGMNTEAFF.

The CDR3 loop is CASSLGVGVDTEAFF. The CDR3 DNA reads TGTGCCAGCAGCTTAGGGGTAGGGGTGGACACTGAAGCTTTCTTT. V and J are TRBV7-6 and TRBJ1-1, with D maybe TRBD1 (5 bases). CDR1 is SGHVS and CDR2 is FNYEAQ in the germline V gene. Trimming pared 1 base from V and 3 bases from J, leaving 12 bases between. This CDR3 region has 15 residues.

The rearrangement links TRBV4-2 to TRBJ2-7, with 7 bases lining up with TRBD2. V shed 0 bases, J shed 3 bases, and the junction held 5 bases outside the gene matches. The CDR3 has 15 residues. Looked up from germline, CDR1 is LGHNA and CDR2 is YNFKEQ. CDR3 sequence reads: CASSQEAAGIYEQYF. The CDR3 bases are TGTGCCAGCAGCCAAGAAGCAGCGGGAATCTACGAGCAGTACTTC.

CDR3 sequence (DNA): TGTGCCAGCAGCTTTACGGACAGCTCCTACGAGCAGTACTTC. This gives the protein CASSFTDSSYEQYF. J is TRBJ2-7 and V is TRBV5-6; D is perhaps TRBD1 (6 bases). Between the trimmed V and J ends, which lost 2 bases and 0 bases, there was a span of 9 bases. This CDR3 is built from 14 residues. Germline CDR1 is SGHDT and CDR2 is YYEEEE.

The CDR3 DNA reads TGCAGTGCTAGTTGGGGAGTCAGCTATGGCTACACCTTC. This translates into CSASWGVSYGYTF. The chain uses TRBV20-1 and TRBJ1-2; the D is unclear. CDR1 is DFQATT and CDR2 is SNEGSKA in the germline V gene (reference sequence). V lost 3 bases and J lost 4, with 12 bases in between. CDR3 length: 13 amino acids.